Each of the 13 T cell receptor beta chains below was sequenced from the same sample in a study of blood T cells in healthy people across ages. Primers used in a second PCR of roughly 6 to 12 cycles were a sample-barcoded 5' primer and a J-beta primer mix. TCRdb analysed the 5' RACE reads with MiXCR anew, one entry per CDR3 protein. This table has fewer than 750,000 distinct CDR3 sequences, around 48% appearing once. Material: blood. These receptors originate from a man older than 75 in good health.

This chain links TRBV20-1 with TRBJ2-5; 9 bases match TRBD1. Germline CDR1 DFQATT, CDR2 SNEGSKA (reference sequence). This CDR3 has 12 amino acids. J gave up 5 bases and V 7 bases, and 5 bases lay outside the gene matches. The CDR3 is CSVRDRAETQYF. CDR3 sequence (DNA): TGCAGTGTACGGGACAGGGCCGAGACCCAGTACTTC.

The chain employs TRBV15 and TRBJ2-1, with a tentative D call TRBD1 (6 bases). Germline V gene lookup returns CDR1 LNHNV and CDR2 YYDKDF (reference sequence). This CDR3 is built from 15 residues. Trimming removed 6 bases from V and 0 bases from J, with 12 bases in between. The CDR3 here is CATSQDSRSYNEQFF. The CDR3, as DNA: TGTGCCACCAGTCAGGACAGTCGCTCCTACAATGAGCAGTTCTTC.

V usage is TRBV28 and J usage is TRBJ2-4; perhaps TRBD1 as D (5 bases). The assigned J gene may be wrong: the sequence end matches TRBJ2-7 better. There are 14 residues in the CDR3. CDR1 and CDR2 (germline): MDHEN, SYDVKM. Written as DNA, the CDR3 is TGTGCCAGCAGAGGGGCAGGGATCTCCTACGAGCAGTACTTC. Translated, it gives CASRGAGISYEQYF.

This clonotype has more than one count but fewer than ten. The chain carries TRBV7-2 and TRBJ2-7, with 9 bases that match TRBD2. V gave up 0 bases and J gave up 4 bases; unmatched junction bases: 13. This CDR3 is 18 amino acids long. Germline lookup yields CDR1 SGHTA and CDR2 FQGNSA. CDR3 sequence reads: CASSLAGSGSSVFYEQYF. The DNA of the CDR3 is TGTGCCAGCAGCTTAGCGGGTAGCGGGAGTTCTGTTTTTTACGAGCAGTACTTC.

The table lists this clonotype with a few counts. The chain employs TRBV20-1 and TRBJ2-3; 8 nucleotides line up with TRBD2. Germline lookup yields CDR1 DFQATT and CDR2 SNEGSKA (reference sequence). Trimming took 6 bases from V and 0 from J; bases not matched to a gene: 8. The CDR3 extends over 15 amino acids. The CDR3 bases are TGCAGTGCCCTACCAGCGGGGGTTAGCACAGATACGCAGTATTTT. Amino acid sequence: CSALPAGVSTDTQYF.

The rearrangement joins TRBV4-2 to TRBJ2-5; 8 positions match TRBD2. Per germline, CDR1 LGHNA and CDR2 YNFKEQ. V dropped 5 bases and J dropped 6; count of bases not matched to a gene: 11. The CDR3 runs 15 residues. The CDR3 loop reads CASSNDPAGDQTQYF. For the CDR3, the DNA is TGTGCCAGCAGCAACGACCCAGCGGGAGACCAGACCCAGTACTTC.

The genes are TRBV6-5 and TRBJ2-5; 15 bases fit TRBD2. V was pared by 3 bases and J by 4 bases, with 3 bases of the junction left unmatched. This CDR3 contains 16 residues. Germline assignment: CDR1 MNHEY and CDR2 SVGAGI. Here the CDR3 reads CASSYPGLAGGETQYF. For the CDR3, the DNA is TGTGCCAGCAGTTATCCGGGACTAGCGGGAGGAGAGACCCAGTACTTC.

This clonotype was counted ten times or more. V usage is TRBV6-5 and J usage is TRBJ1-2; 7 positions agree with TRBD1. Germline CDR1 reads MNHEY; CDR2 reads SVGAGI. V trimming: 0 bases; J trimming: 7 bases; junction bases outside the gene matches: 5. The CDR3 is made up of 14 amino acids. The CDR3 region has the DNA TGTGCCAGCAGTTACTCCCAGACAGGGCGTGGCTACACCTTC. As protein: CASSYSQTGRGYTF.

This chain joins TRBV11-2 and TRBJ2-7; 14 positions agree with TRBD2. The J call may be mistaken, given a closer DNA end match to TRBJ2-5. CDR3 length: 17 residues. Germline-derived CDR1 and CDR2 are SGHAT and FQNNGV. The CDR3 spells CASSRGTSGGLGETQYF. The CDR3 DNA reads TGTGCCAGCAGCCGCGGGACTAGCGGGGGTTTAGGAGAGACCCAGTACTTC.

The V call is TRBV11-1, the J call TRBJ2-5, with 9 nucleotides matching TRBD1. The J call may be wrong; the DNA end is better matched by TRBJ2-7. The CDR3 sequence is 15 residues long. Germline loops: CDR1 SGHAT, CDR2 FQDESV (reference sequence). This CDR3 reads CASSASGTGSYEQYF. The DNA of the CDR3 is TGTGCCAGCAGCGCGTCCGGGACAGGGTCCTACGAGCAGTACTTC.

This clonotype has just one count. This rearrangement joins TRBV6-2 or TRBV6-3 to TRBJ2-1; 13 nucleotides align to TRBD2. The J call is in doubt because the DNA end fits TRBJ2-7 better. Germline V gives CDR1 MNHEY, CDR2 SVGEGT. CDR3 size: 17 residues. The CDR3 region has the DNA TGTGCCAGCAGTGGGACGGGACTAGCGGGGCCCTACAATGAGCAGTACTTC. It encodes CASSGTGLAGPYNEQYF.

V gene TRBV5-1 combines with J gene TRBJ2-5; D gene ambiguous. V shed 0 bases and J shed 3 bases, with 9 bases lying between them. The V gene's germline CDR1 is SGHRS and CDR2 YFSETQ. The CDR3 runs to 14 residues. CDR3 protein: CASSLEATKETQYF. The CDR3 DNA follows: TGCGCCAGCAGCTTGGAGGCTACCAAAGAGACCCAGTACTTC.

The rearrangement joins TRBV6-2 or TRBV6-3 to TRBJ1-1; D gene uncertain. V was pared by 5 bases and J by 0 bases, with 19 bases between. The germline CDR1 and CDR2 sequences are MNHEY and SVGEGT. This CDR3 region has 17 residues. CDR3 region: CASSKHRAAPMNTEAFF. The CDR3 DNA reads TGTGCCAGCAGTAAACACCGGGCGGCCCCCATGAACACTGAAGCTTTCTTT.